The present TCR beta chain was sequenced within a study of T cells in tuberculosis. Regarding time point: new active TB diagnosis, blood taken before or within 7 days of starting treatment. V was trimmed by 0 bases and J by 3 bases, leaving 9 bases between them. The CDR3 is 15 residues long. Looked up from germline, CDR1 is SGHRS and CDR2 is YFSETQ. This clone was observed once. The protocol was immunoSEQ multiplex PCR, while the TCRdb copy is restricted to in-frame clones and leaves out a portion. The data show roughly 35,000 clones, 92% seen once. The clonotype comes from an adult with tuberculosis. Some clones in this sample may be carry-over from other donors' samples. V is TRBV5-1 and J is TRBJ1-4; tentative D call: TRBD1 (6 bases). The specimen was PBMCs, collected at tuberculosis diagnosis. The CDR3 DNA sequence: TGCGCCAGCAGCTTGGCCAGGGGTCCTAATGAAAAACTGTTTTTT. The encoded protein is CASSLARGPNEKLFF.